This is a list of T cell receptor beta chains from one sample in a study of siplizumab effects on memory and regulatory T cells. The protocol was immunoSEQ multiplex PCR, while the TCRdb copy is restricted to in-frame clones and leaves out a portion. The sample carries about 56,000 clones, 95% to 98% recorded once. The specimen was naive CD8+ T cells sorted from blood. The receptor source for this set is a human donor in good health. CDR3s include the opening cysteine and the closing phenylalanine or tryptophan. D genes are given only for firm matches. For some rows the clone size is stated as once, few or many, or as a class when expanded; others skip it.

clone_size	v_call	cdr3_length	j_call	d_call	cdr3_aa
.	TRBV6-5	13	TRBJ1-1	TRBD1	CASSLGQGTEAFF
.	TRBV14	15	TRBJ2-3	.	CASSQVLSPGDTQYF
.	TRBV6-5	13	TRBJ2-1	.	CASSYGLANEQFF
.	TRBV9	18	TRBJ2-6	TRBD1	CASSPTLDRVIGANVLTF
.	TRBV5-1	17	TRBJ2-3	TRBD2	CASSQMASGRVPDTQYF
.	TRBV28	14	TRBJ1-1	.	CASTHPGGNTEAFF
.	TRBV5-8	15	TRBJ2-1	.	CASSLDEGPYNEQFF
once	TRBV10-2	11	TRBJ2-1	.	CASKVSDEQFF
.	TRBV6-5	13	TRBJ1-2	.	CASSYGPNYGYTF
.	TRBV6-6	14	TRBJ1-4	.	CASSYLGQLEKLFF
.	TRBV9	15	TRBJ2-7	TRBD1	CASSVGSTGAYEQYF